The 27 T cell receptor beta chains in this list originate from one sample, sequenced in a study of spatial heterogeneity in lung cancer (dated by TCRdb to the late 2010s). What this sample's time point label stands for: blood at routine non-recurrence follow-up after resection. Receptors were amplified or captured by 5' RACE. The run used a NextSeq 500. The public reads were reprocessed in TCRdb via fastp at Q25 and MiXCR, keeping in-frame beta chains. When rows share a CDR3 protein, they turn into one entry using the most common DNA and genes. The sample profile shows some 43,000 distinct CDR3 sequences; more than 9% of them were found once. The top ten clones comprise about 15% of the sample. The specimen comprised PBMCs, sampled at follow-up. These receptors came from a female donor with early-stage non-small cell lung cancer.

This clonotype was seen repeatedly, ten times or more. J is TRBJ2-5 and V is TRBV5-1, with 10 bases fitting TRBD1. The CDR3 sequence is 19 residues long. Germline CDR1 SGHRS, CDR2 YFSETQ. J was trimmed by 5 bases and V by 2 bases; bases with no gene match: 18. The CDR3 reads CASSFTRDRGGGRGETQYF. Here the CDR3 DNA reads TGCGCCAGCAGCTTCACCCGGGACAGGGGCGGTGGCAGAGGGGAGACCCAGTACTTC.

This clonotype was recorded at least ten times. V gene TRBV28 combines with J gene TRBJ1-4, with TRBD1 matching over 7 bases. The germline CDR1 and CDR2 sequences are MDHEN and SYDVKM. The CDR3 is 13 residues long. V shed 7 bases, J shed 14 bases, and the junction held 13 bases outside the gene matches. DNA of the CDR3: TGTGCCAGCACTACCCTACCGACAGGGACTCTGTTTTTT. Its translation: CASTTLPTGTLFF.

In its sample, this clonotype ranks as medium-sized. This chain joins TRBV2 and TRBJ2-4; D remains ambiguous. The CDR3 spans 14 residues. Germline V gives CDR1 SNHLY, CDR2 FYNNEI. V lost 1 base to trimming and J lost 3 bases, with 7 bases between them. CDR3 sequence reads: CASSEGHDKNIQYF. Written as DNA, the CDR3 is TGTGCCAGCAGTGAAGGACACGACAAAAACATTCAGTACTTC.

V usage is TRBV5-6 and J usage is TRBJ1-1; a weak D match, TRBD1 (5 bases). CDR3 size: 15 residues. CDR1 and CDR2 from the germline V gene are SGHDT and YYEEEE. Trimming removed 0 bases at V and 3 bases at J, with 12 bases between. In DNA, the CDR3 is TGTGCCAGCAGCTTGGAAGGGGAAGGGGACACTGAAGCTTTCTTT. Its protein is CASSLEGEGDTEAFF.

This clonotype occurred many times. The J gene is TRBJ1-5, the V gene TRBV7-2; no clear D. Germline-derived CDR1 and CDR2 are SGHTA and FQGNSA. Deletions cut 0 bases from V and 1 base from J, with 4 bases between. The length of the CDR3 is 14 residues. CDR3 in amino acids: CASSLAGSNQPQHF. CDR3 nucleotides: TGTGCCAGCAGCTTAGCGGGCAGCAATCAGCCCCAGCATTTT.

This clonotype was found many times. CDR3 coding DNA: TGTGCCAGCAGTGAATACTCGGAGCAGTTCTTC. It specifies CASSEYSEQFF. V is TRBV25-1 and J is TRBJ2-1; D is unresolved. The CDR3 has 11 amino acids. Germline CDR1 reads MGHDK; CDR2 reads SYGVNS. The V end lost 0 bases, the J end lost 10 bases, and 4 bases lay between the germline ends. The full variable domain, rest sourced from reference TRBV25-1 and TRBJ2-1, is EADIYQTPRYLVIGTGKKITLECSQTMGHDKMYWYQQDPGMELHLIHYSYGVNSTEKGDLSSESTVSRIRTEHFPLTLESARPSHTSQYLCASSEYSEQFFGPGTRLTVL.

This clonotype has ten or more counts. This chain connects TRBV11-2 to TRBJ2-4, with TRBD2 identical over 7 bases. The CDR3 has 16 amino acids. The V gene end was trimmed by 8 bases and the J gene end by 0 bases; junction bases not matched to a gene: 10. Per germline, CDR1 SGHAT and CDR2 FQNNGV. CDR3 loop: CASSGQRGVAKNIQYF. The CDR3 nucleotides read TGTGCCAGCTCCGGGCAGCGGGGTGTAGCCAAAAACATTCAGTACTTC.

Details on this clonotype: A single base separates this from a much larger clone, so it may be a read error. The V call is TRBV6-2 or TRBV6-3, the J call TRBJ2-7, with 8 bases fitting TRBD1. Germline CDR1 is MNHEY and CDR2 is SVGEGT. The CDR3 has 15 residues. The CDR3 nucleotides read TGTGTCAGCAGTTATGAGGACAGGGCTATCGATCTGCAGTACTTC. It codes for CVSSYEDRAIDLQYF.

This clonotype was counted at least ten times. The rearrangement joins TRBV5-6 to TRBJ1-1; 8 nucleotides align to TRBD1. The CDR3 runs to 14 residues. Germline V gene data show CDR1 as SGHDT and CDR2 as YYEEEE. V was clipped by 0 bases and J by 7 bases; unmatched bases: 5. The CDR3 DNA reads as TGTGCCAGCAGCTTGGACCAGGGGGCCGTTGAAGCTTTCTTT. It encodes CASSLDQGAVEAFF.

This clonotype has a handful of counts. The chain carries TRBV2 and TRBJ1-2, with D perhaps matching TRBD1 (5 bases). V was trimmed by 7 bases and J by 4 bases, leaving 10 bases between them. The CDR3 covers 12 residues. CDR1 is SNHLY, CDR2 FYNNEI, per germline. In DNA, the CDR3 is TGTGCCAGCAAGGGACGGACCTATGGCTACACCTTC. Its protein product is CASKGRTYGYTF.

The V gene is TRBV5-1, the J gene TRBJ1-4; D remains ambiguous. The germline gives CDR1 SGHRS, CDR2 YFSETQ. The CDR3 contains 14 residues. V shed 2 bases and J shed 6 bases, with 11 bases lying between them. CDR3 amino acids: CASSFAGIDEKLFF. In DNA, the CDR3 is TGCGCCAGCAGCTTCGCCGGTATTGATGAAAAACTGTTTTTT.

This clonotype was seen a few times. This chain links TRBV28 with TRBJ1-2; 7 positions agree with TRBD1. V lost 1 base and J lost 8; bases outside the gene matches: 7. The CDR3 loop spans 14 amino acids. CDR1 and CDR2 (germline): MDHEN, SYDVKM. For the CDR3, the DNA is TGTGCCAGCAGTTTATCGAAGGGGGCCCAAGGCTACACCTTC. Its protein product is CASSLSKGAQGYTF.

This clonotype was counted many times. The chain employs TRBV29-1 and TRBJ1-1; D is perhaps TRBD1 (5 bases). The CDR3 extends over 11 amino acids. Germline CDR1 SQVTM, CDR2 ANQGSEA. The ends were cut back, 7 bases at V and 7 bases at J, with 13 bases in the middle. DNA of the CDR3: TGCAGCGCGGGACGGGGTAATGAAGCTTTCTTT. Its translation: CSAGRGNEAFF.

This clonotype was seen ten or more times. The V call is TRBV7-2, the J call TRBJ1-5; D remains ambiguous. This CDR3 has 12 residues. Germline V CDR1 and CDR2: SGHTA, FQGNSA. V was shortened by 3 bases and J by 5 bases, with 5 bases between the two germline ends. CDR3 amino acids: CASSLVDQPQHF. Written as DNA, the CDR3 is TGTGCCAGCAGCTTGGTTGATCAGCCCCAGCATTTT.

This clonotype was seen only a few times. The chain links TRBV6-6 to TRBJ1-2, with D unresolved. Trimming left V 0 bases short and J 2 bases short, with 13 bases between. The germline V gene encodes CDR1 MNHNY and CDR2 SVGAGI (reference sequence). The CDR3 has 16 residues. CDR3 region: CASSYSLDTANYGYTF. The CDR3 region has the DNA TGTGCCAGCAGTTACTCTTTGGATACAGCGAACTATGGCTACACCTTC.

This clonotype was detected ten times or more. This chain uses TRBV27 with TRBJ2-7; D is ambiguous. CDR1 and CDR2 from the germline V gene are MNHEY and SMNVEV (reference sequence). This CDR3 contains 12 residues. V dropped 3 bases and J dropped 7 bases, with 10 bases sitting between them. CDR3 DNA: TGTGCCAGCAGTTTCCCCTTAGGGGAGCAGTACTTC. Protein product: CASSFPLGEQYF.

Turning to this clonotype: A much larger clone differs from this one at a single base, so this may be a read error. CDR3 DNA sequence: TGTGCCAGCAGCTTGAGGCTGACGCTCTCCTACAATGAGCAGTTCTTC. It yields the protein CASSLRLTLSYNEQFF. The chain uses TRBV5-8 and TRBJ2-1; no firm D call. CDR3 size: 16 residues. Per the germline V gene, CDR1 is SGHTS and CDR2 is YDEGEE. The germline V and J ends were trimmed by 1 base and 0 bases, with 11 bases remaining between them.

This clonotype has at least ten counts. V usage is TRBV7-2 and J usage is TRBJ2-3; a weak D match, TRBD2 (6 bases). V was pared by 4 bases and J by 1 base, with 15 bases between. The germline V gene has CDR1 SGHTA and CDR2 FQGNSA. The CDR3 contains 16 residues. For the CDR3, the DNA is TGTGCCAGCAGCTCCTCTGGTAGCGGTCGCACAGATACGCAGTATTTT. Residues: CASSSSGSGRTDTQYF.

The rearrangement uses TRBV3-1 and TRBJ1-1; the D gene is possibly TRBD1 (6 bases). Trimming left V 3 bases short and J 3 bases short, with 8 bases between. Germline CDR1 LGHDT, CDR2 YNNKEL (reference sequence). The CDR3 sequence is 13 residues long. The chain's CDR3 is CASSHTGHTEAFF. The CDR3, as DNA: TGTGCCAGCAGCCATACAGGGCACACTGAAGCTTTCTTT.

This clonotype was observed at least ten times. V and J are TRBV12-3 or TRBV12-4 and TRBJ1-2; tentative D call: TRBD1 (6 bases). Trimming cost V 9 bases and J 2 bases, with 13 bases left between them. The CDR3 is made up of 13 amino acids. CDR3 sequence: CASLLGGNYGYTF. The DNA of the CDR3 is TGTGCCAGTCTCTTAGGGGGGAACTATGGCTACACCTTC.

This clonotype occurred many times. The genes are TRBV12-3 or TRBV12-4 and TRBJ1-1; the match to TRBD1 covers 10 bases. The ends lost 6 bases at V and 1 base at J; junction bases unmatched: 8. The CDR3 totals 16 residues. The CDR3, as DNA: TGTGCCAGCAGGAGGGGACAGGGGATGGGGAACACTGAAGCTTTCTTT. Protein: CASRRGQGMGNTEAFF.

The chain is built from TRBV10-3 and TRBJ2-7; D is perhaps TRBD1 or TRBD2 (5 bases each). Germline loops: CDR1 ENHRY, CDR2 SYGVKD. The CDR3 has 14 residues. V was pared by 11 bases and J by 0 bases, with 17 bases between. CDR3 sequence: CASSGTRSSYEQYF. The DNA for the CDR3 is TGTGCCTCATCCGGGACGCGGAGCTCCTACGAGCAGTACTTC.

V is TRBV9 and J is TRBJ2-3; D uncertain. This CDR3 is 14 amino acids long. The germline V and J ends were trimmed by 0 bases and 6 bases, with 11 bases remaining between them. The germline V gene has CDR1 SGDLS and CDR2 YYNGEE. For the CDR3, the DNA is TGTGCCAGCAGCGTAGAAGGGTCCGGGGATACGCAGTATTTT. Protein sequence: CASSVEGSGDTQYF. The variable domain in full, with the rest retrieved from reference TRBV9 and TRBJ2-3, is DSGVTQTPKHLITATGQRVTLRCSPRSGDLSVYWYQQSLDQGLQFLIQYYNGEERAKGNILERFSAQQFPDLHSELNLSSLELGDSALYFCASSVEGSGDTQYFGPGTRLTVL.

In its sample, this clonotype was seen many times. CDR3 coding DNA: TGTGCCAGCAGCTTAGCGGGAGAGGCCAAAAACATTCAGTACTTC. Residues: CASSLAGEAKNIQYF. The V and J genes are TRBV7-9 and TRBJ2-4, with D tentatively TRBD2 (5 bases). The V gene's germline CDR1 is SEHNR and CDR2 FQNEAQ (reference sequence). There are 15 residues in the CDR3. V shed 0 bases and J shed 1 base, with 7 bases lying between them.

A few counts support this clonotype. A read error may account for a junction end that differs from germline. The CDR3 loop is CASSQATGRIIF. In DNA, the CDR3 is TGTGCCAGCAGCCAAGCGACAGGAAGGATTATCTTC. The rearrangement links TRBV3-1 to TRBJ2-7, with a tentative D call TRBD1 (6 bases). CDR1 is LGHDT and CDR2 is YNNKEL in the germline V gene (reference sequence). The CDR3 extends over 12 amino acids.

This clonotype was picked up many times. The chain joins TRBV4-1 to TRBJ2-1; 13 bases fit TRBD2. This CDR3 region has 18 residues. The V and J ends lost 0 bases and 5 bases, in that order; junction bases with no gene match: 7. The germline CDR1 and CDR2 sequences are MGHRA and YSYEKL. The DNA for the CDR3 is TGCGCCAGCAGCCAAGATGTCCCGGGACTAGCGGGGAACAATGAGCAGTTCTTC. It specifies CASSQDVPGLAGNNEQFF.

This clonotype appeared many times. The genes are TRBV7-9 and TRBJ2-5, with TRBD1 matching 8 bases. The germline CDR1 and CDR2 sequences are SEHNR and FQNEAQ (reference sequence). This CDR3 has 20 amino acids. The junction had 22 bases not matched to a gene; V was cut back by 5 bases and J by 2 bases. DNA of the CDR3: TGTGCCAGCAGCGCCCGGACAGGGCATAAGATTGACGGGGAACAAGAGACCCAGTACTTC. This codes for CASSARTGHKIDGEQETQYF.